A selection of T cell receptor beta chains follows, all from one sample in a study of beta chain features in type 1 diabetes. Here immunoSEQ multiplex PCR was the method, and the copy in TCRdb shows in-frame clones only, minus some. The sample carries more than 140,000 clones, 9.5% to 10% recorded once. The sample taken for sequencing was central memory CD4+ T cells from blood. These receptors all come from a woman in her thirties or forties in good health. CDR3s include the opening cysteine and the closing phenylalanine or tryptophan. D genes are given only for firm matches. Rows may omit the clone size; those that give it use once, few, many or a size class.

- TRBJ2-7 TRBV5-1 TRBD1 TGCGCCAGCAGTCTGACCCCAGGGGGCTTTTCCGCCTACGAGCAGTACTTC CASSLTPGGFSAYEQYF
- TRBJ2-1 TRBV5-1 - TGCGCCAGCTTTCCGGAGGCACACTCGAAGACAAGGACGTTCTTC CASFPEAHSKTRTFF
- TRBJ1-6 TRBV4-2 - TGTGTCAGCAGCCAATCCAGGGGTTTATCTTCACCCCTCCACTTT CVSSQSRGLSSPLHF
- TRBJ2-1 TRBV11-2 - TGTGCCAGCAGCTTACTTCAGGGAAATGAGCAGTTCTTC CASSLLQGNEQFF
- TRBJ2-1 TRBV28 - TGTGCCAGCACAGGGGATCATGCTAAGCAGTTCTTC CASTGDHAKQFF
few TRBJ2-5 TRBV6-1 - TGTGCCAGCACCGACCAAGAGACCCAGTACTTC CASTDQETQYF
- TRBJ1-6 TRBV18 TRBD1 TGTGCCAGCTCCCGATCGGGGGCAGGGGGCAGGTCACCCCTCCACTTT CASSRSGAGGRSPLHF
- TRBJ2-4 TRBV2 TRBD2 TGTGCCAGCAGTGCATGGGGAGGGAGGGAAAACATTCAGTACTTC CASSAWGGRENIQYF
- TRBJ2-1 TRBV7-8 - TGTGCCAGCAGCCAGAGACAGCCCTCGTCCTACAATGAGCAGTTCTTC CASSQRQPSSYNEQFF
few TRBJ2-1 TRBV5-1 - TGCGCCAGCAGCTTGAGTACAGGTCGCAATGAGCAGTTCTTC CASSLSTGRNEQFF
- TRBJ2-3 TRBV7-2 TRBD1 TGTGCCAGCAGCTTAGAGGGACAGGGGGCGCGGTTCACAGATACGCAGTATTTT CASSLEGQGARFTDTQYF
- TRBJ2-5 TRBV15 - TGTGCCACCAGCAGAGAACCAGAAGAGACCCAGTACTTC CATSREPEETQYF
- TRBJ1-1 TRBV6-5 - TGTGCCAGCAGTCTACCGGGACAAGCTGAAGCTTTCTTT CASSLPGQAEAFF
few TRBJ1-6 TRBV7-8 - TGTGCCAGCAGCTTAGGAAGCGGGAGCTCCTATAATTCACCCCTCCACTTT CASSLGSGSSYNSPLHF
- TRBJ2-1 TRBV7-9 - TGTGCCAGCAGATTGACAGGCACAAACTACAATGAGCAGTTCTTC CASRLTGTNYNEQFF
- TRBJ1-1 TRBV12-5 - TGTGCTAGTGGATCACAGGCGAACACTGAAGCTTTCTTT CASGSQANTEAFF
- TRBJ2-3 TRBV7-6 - TGTGCCAGCAGCTCGACGGGACATCGAGATACGCAGTATTTT CASSSTGHRDTQYF
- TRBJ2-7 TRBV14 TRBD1 TGTGCCAGCAGCCTTCCGGGACAGGGAACCTACGAGCAGTACTTC CASSLPGQGTYEQYF
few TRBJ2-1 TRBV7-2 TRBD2 TGTGCCAGCAGCTTAGTGGCTGGCAAGCGGGGGTACAATGAGCAGTTCTTC CASSLVAGKRGYNEQFF
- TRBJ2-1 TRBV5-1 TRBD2 TGCGCCAGCAGCTTGGGAGTTTTTGGGCTAGCGGGGGGTAGCTCCTACAATGAGCAGTTCTTC CASSLGVFGLAGGSSYNEQFF
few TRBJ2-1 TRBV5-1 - TGCGCCAGCAGCAAATCGACAGGTTCCTACAATGAGCAGTTCTTC CASSKSTGSYNEQFF
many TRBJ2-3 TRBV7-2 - TGTGCCAGCCAGTACGCGCGGGGCACAGATACGCAGTATTTT CASQYARGTDTQYF
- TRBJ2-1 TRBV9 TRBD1 TGTGCCAGCAGCCAAGTCATGACCGGGACAGGGGGTTGGGATGAGCAGTTCTTC CASSQVMTGTGGWDEQFF
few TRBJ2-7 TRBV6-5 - TGTGCCAGCAGCCCGACGGGGAGCTCCTACGAGCAGTACTTC CASSPTGSSYEQYF
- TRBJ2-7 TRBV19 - TGTGCCAGTAGTAGTGCAGGGGTCGAGCAGTACTTC CASSSAGVEQYF
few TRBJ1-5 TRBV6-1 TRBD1 TGTGCCAGCAGGACCCAGGGGGCACAGCCCCAGCATTTT CASRTQGAQPQHF
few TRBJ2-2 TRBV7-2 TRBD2 TGTGCCAGCAGCTTATATAGCGGGGGGCAAAACACCGGGGAGCTGTTTTTT CASSLYSGGQNTGELFF
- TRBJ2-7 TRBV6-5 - TGTGCCAGCAGTTTTCAATCATTCTCCTACGAGCAGTACTTC CASSFQSFSYEQYF
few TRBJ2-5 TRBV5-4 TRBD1 TGTGCCAGCAGCACCGACAGGGTTGAGACCCAGTACTTC CASSTDRVETQYF
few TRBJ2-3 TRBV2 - TGTGCCAGCAGTGAGCAGGGCCCTCCAAGGGATACGCAGTATTTT CASSEQGPPRDTQYF
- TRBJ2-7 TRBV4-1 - TGCGCCAGCAGCAGCACAAGAAAGGGGGGGAATACCTACGAGCAGTACTTC CASSSTRKGGNTYEQYF
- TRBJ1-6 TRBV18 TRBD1 TGTGCCAGCTCTCCAGGGGGGAGCTCCTATAATTCACCCCTCCACTTT CASSPGGSSYNSPLHF
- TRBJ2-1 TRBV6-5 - TGTGCCACCAAGACGGGGGATGAGCAGTTCTTC CATKTGDEQFF
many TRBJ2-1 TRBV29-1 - TGCAGCGTGGGTGGGGGCGCCTACAATGAGCAGTTCTTC CSVGGGAYNEQFF
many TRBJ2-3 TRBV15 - TGTGCCACCAGCAGAGGGCCAGATACGCAGTATTTT CATSRGPDTQYF
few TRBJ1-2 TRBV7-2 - TGTGCCAGCAGCCCCCGCGGGGAGCAAGGCTACACCTTC CASSPRGEQGYTF
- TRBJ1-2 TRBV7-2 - TGTGCCAGCAGCTTAGAACGGACAGCCTTTTATGGCTACACCTTC CASSLERTAFYGYTF
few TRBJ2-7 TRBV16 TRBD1 TGTGCCAGCAGCCCACCGGGACAGGGGGCTAAAGGCTCCTACGAGCAGTACTTC CASSPPGQGAKGSYEQYF
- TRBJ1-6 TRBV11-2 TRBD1 TGTGCCAGCAGCGAACGGACAGGGGGCAATTCACCCCTCCACTTT CASSERTGGNSPLHF
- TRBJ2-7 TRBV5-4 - TGTGCCAGCAGCTTGCCTAGCATCGGCGAGCAGTACTTC CASSLPSIGEQYF
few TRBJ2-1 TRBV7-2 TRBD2 TGTGCCAGCAGCTTCCGCGGGGGGAATGAGCAGTTCTTC CASSFRGGNEQFF
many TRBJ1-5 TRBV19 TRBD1 TGTGCCAGTAGTATCCGGACAGGCTTCAATCAGCCCCAGCATTTT CASSIRTGFNQPQHF
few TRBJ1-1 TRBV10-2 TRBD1 TGCGCCAGCGTGGACAGGAGAGGCACTGAAGCTTTCTTT CASVDRRGTEAFF
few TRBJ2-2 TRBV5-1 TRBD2 TGCGCCAGCAGCTTCGGACTAGCGGGGGGATCCGGGGAGCTGTTTTTT CASSFGLAGGSGELFF
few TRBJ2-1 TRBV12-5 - TGTGCTAGTGGTTTGTGGTTCGGAAAACAGGCAGACAATGAGCAGTTCTTC CASGLWFGKQADNEQFF
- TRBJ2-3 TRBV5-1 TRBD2 TGCGCCAGCAGCTCCGGGACTAGCGGGGGGCTTGACACAGATACGCAGTATTTT CASSSGTSGGLDTDTQYF
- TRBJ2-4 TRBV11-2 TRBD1 TGTGCCAGCAGTTTATCAGGGGGCTTGAACATTCAGTACTTC CASSLSGGLNIQYF
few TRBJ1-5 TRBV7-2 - TGTGCCAGCAGCTTTGCCGCGGGGGAGCGACAGCCCCAGCATTTT CASSFAAGERQPQHF
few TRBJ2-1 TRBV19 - TGTGCCAGTAGGTTGGGGGGTTACAATGAGCAGTTCTTC CASRLGGYNEQFF
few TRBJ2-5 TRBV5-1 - TGCGCCAGCAGCAGCGGCCAAGAGACCCAGTACTTC CASSSGQETQYF